Listed below are T cell receptor beta chains from one sample, sequenced in a study of human T cells and chemical hapten exposure. Via MiXCR, TCRdb re-called the RACE reads, giving one row per CDR3 protein. The sample holds roughly 48,000 distinct CDR3 sequences, 9.5% to 12% seen once. This material consisted of whole blood, taken in connection with sensitization to the hapten diphenylcyclopropenone (DPC). The source is a woman between 40 and 50 years old with alopecia areata. Some clones in this sample may be carry-over from other donors' samples. The CDR3 runs from the conserved cysteine through the conserved F or W. D genes are given only for firm matches. The size field is filled for only some rows; it gives once, few, many or a size class.

DNA: TGTGCCAGCAGCTTCGCCCAGGTGGACTCCTCGGATGAGCAGTTCTTC; CDR3: CASSFAQVDSSDEQFF; J: TRBJ2-1; V: TRBV11-2; D: NA; size: NA
DNA: TGTGCCAGCAGCTCCGGACCGGGCAATCAGCCCCAGCATTTT; CDR3: CASSSGPGNQPQHF; J: TRBJ1-5; V: TRBV7-2; D: NA; size: many
DNA: TGTGCCAGCAGTTACTCTAGCAATCAGCCCCAGCATTTT; CDR3: CASSYSSNQPQHF; J: TRBJ1-5; V: TRBV6-5; D: NA; size: few
DNA: TGCAGTGCTAGAGATTTCGTCGGGGAGCTGTTTTTT; CDR3: CSARDFVGELFF; J: TRBJ2-2; V: TRBV20-1; D: NA; size: many
DNA: TGCAGTGCTAGAGATGGGGGAACTAACTATGGCTACACCTTC; CDR3: CSARDGGTNYGYTF; J: TRBJ1-2; V: TRBV20-1; D: NA; size: few
DNA: TGCGCCAGCGCCCGGACGGTGAACACTGAAGCTTTCTTT; CDR3: CASARTVNTEAFF; J: TRBJ1-1; V: TRBV10-1; D: NA; size: NA
DNA: TGTGCCATCAGTGACAGGGGGTCAACTTACGAGCAGTACTTC; CDR3: CAISDRGSTYEQYF; J: TRBJ2-7; V: TRBV10-3; D: TRBD1; size: many
DNA: TGTGCCAGCAGTTTGACGGGGGGCTTGAACACTGAAGCTTTCTTT; CDR3: CASSLTGGLNTEAFF; J: TRBJ1-1; V: TRBV27; D: NA; size: NA
DNA: TGTGCCAGCAGTTACTCTTACGGGGGGCCTGTTAGCACTGAAGCTTTCTTT; CDR3: CASSYSYGGPVSTEAFF; J: TRBJ1-1; V: TRBV6-2/TRBV6-3; D: NA; size: few
DNA: NA; CDR3: CASSFGPGGNQPQHF; J: TRBJ1-5; V: TRBV5-1; D: NA; size: NA
DNA: TGCGCCAGCAGCTTGGCCTCGGGGGAGAACACCGGGGAGCTGTTTTTT; CDR3: CASSLASGENTGELFF; J: TRBJ2-2; V: TRBV5-1; D: NA; size: few
DNA: TGTGCCAGCAGTTTTTGGGCCGGGGAAATGAACACTGAAGCTTTCTTT; CDR3: CASSFWAGEMNTEAFF; J: TRBJ1-1; V: TRBV6-5; D: NA; size: many
DNA: TGCAGTGCTAGACCCGGACAGGGAGTAAATGAGCAGTTCTTC; CDR3: CSARPGQGVNEQFF; J: TRBJ2-1; V: TRBV20-1; D: TRBD1; size: NA
DNA: TGTGCCAGCACCCCCAGGGGGCAGGGGACCGGGGAGCTGTTTTTT; CDR3: CASTPRGQGTGELFF; J: TRBJ2-2; V: TRBV2; D: TRBD1; size: many
DNA: TGTGCCAGCTCACCAGGTAGTCAGGGCCACGAGCAGTACTTC; CDR3: CASSPGSQGHEQYF; J: TRBJ2-7; V: TRBV18; D: NA; size: NA
DNA: TGCGCCAGCAGCCTACGGCTATTGAACACTGAAGCTTTCTTT; CDR3: CASSLRLLNTEAFF; J: TRBJ1-1; V: TRBV4-3; D: NA; size: few
DNA: TGTGCCAGCAGTCCAGCGGGAGTGCGCTACAATGAGCAGTTCTTC; CDR3: CASSPAGVRYNEQFF; J: TRBJ2-1; V: TRBV12-3/TRBV12-4; D: TRBD2; size: few
DNA: TGTGCCAGCAGCCTCGCGGGCAATCAGCCCCAGCATTTT; CDR3: CASSLAGNQPQHF; J: TRBJ1-5; V: TRBV5-1; D: NA; size: many
DNA: TGCAGCGTTGATAAGGTCAGGTCAACAGATACGCAGTATTTT; CDR3: CSVDKVRSTDTQYF; J: TRBJ2-3; V: TRBV29-1; D: NA; size: few
DNA: TGTGCCAGCTCACCTTTAGCGGGGGAAGCCTACGAGCAGTACTTC; CDR3: CASSPLAGEAYEQYF; J: TRBJ2-7; V: TRBV18; D: TRBD2; size: NA
DNA: TGCGCCAGCAGCATCTCCGGGGCCCTCTATGGCTACACCTTC; CDR3: CASSISGALYGYTF; J: TRBJ1-2; V: TRBV5-1; D: NA; size: many
DNA: TGTGCCAGCAGCTCTGACGGTTCCTATGGCTACACCTTC; CDR3: CASSSDGSYGYTF; J: TRBJ1-2; V: TRBV11-3; D: NA; size: few
DNA: TGTGCCAGCGGAGGCCAGGGGACAATCGGGGAGCTGTTTTTT; CDR3: CASGGQGTIGELFF; J: TRBJ2-2; V: TRBV12-3/TRBV12-4; D: NA; size: NA
DNA: TGCAGCGTTGTAGGAGGCAGGGATCAGCCCCAGCATTTT; CDR3: CSVVGGRDQPQHF; J: TRBJ1-5; V: TRBV29-1; D: NA; size: few